The T cell receptor (beta chain) described here comes from a study of long-term antiretroviral therapy in people with HIV. Study-level findings and limits: The data indicate that diversity increased after ART but remained below transplant donor controls. Clones with expansion before ART led the repertoire at all time points.

Germline V gene data show CDR1 as MDHEN and CDR2 as SYDVKM. Trimming left V 6 bases short and J 0 bases short, with 12 bases between. CDR3 size: 14 residues. This clone has just a few counts. Its specificity is unknown. Run at survey level, the immunoSEQ assay was version v3.0. Clones were read by immunoSEQ multiplex PCR, and TCRdb kept only the in-frame ones, dropping some. This table has approximately 17,000 clones, around 77% appearing once. Every participant with HIV received treatment in the United States. The TCR comes from a man under 40 with HIV. This chain joins TRBV28 and TRBJ2-7; the D gene is possibly TRBD1 (6 bases). The specimen was unsorted PBMCs, collected less than 2.2 years before starting antiretroviral therapy. CDR3 coding DNA: TGTGCCAGCAGAGTAGGACAGCCCTCCTACGAGCAGTACTTC. Translating it yields CASRVGQPSYEQYF.